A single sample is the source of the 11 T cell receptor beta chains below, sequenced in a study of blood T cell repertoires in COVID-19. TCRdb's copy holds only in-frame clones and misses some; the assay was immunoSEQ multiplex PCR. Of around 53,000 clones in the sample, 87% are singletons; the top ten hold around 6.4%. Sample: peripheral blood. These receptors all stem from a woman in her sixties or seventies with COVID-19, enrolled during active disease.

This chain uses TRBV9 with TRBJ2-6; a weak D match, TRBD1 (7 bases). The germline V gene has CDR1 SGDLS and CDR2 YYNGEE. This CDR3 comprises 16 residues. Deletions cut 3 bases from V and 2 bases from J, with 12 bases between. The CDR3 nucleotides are TGTGCCAGCAGCGAGCAGGGGGGACCTGGGGCCAACGTCCTGACTTTC. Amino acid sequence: CASSEQGGPGANVLTF.

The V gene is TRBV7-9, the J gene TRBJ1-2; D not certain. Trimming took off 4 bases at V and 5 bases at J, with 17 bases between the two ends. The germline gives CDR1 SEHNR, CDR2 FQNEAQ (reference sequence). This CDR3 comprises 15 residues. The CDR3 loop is CASSYPETTRYGYTF. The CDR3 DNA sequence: TGTGCCAGCAGCTACCCGGAGACTACGAGGTATGGCTACACCTTC.

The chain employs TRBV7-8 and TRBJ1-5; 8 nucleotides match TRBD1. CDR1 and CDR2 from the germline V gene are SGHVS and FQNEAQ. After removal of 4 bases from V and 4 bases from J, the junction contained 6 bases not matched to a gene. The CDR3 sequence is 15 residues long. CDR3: CASSSGQETNQPQHF. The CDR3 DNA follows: TGTGCCAGCAGCTCGGGACAGGAGACGAATCAGCCCCAGCATTTT.

This CDR3 is CASSLENRLNTEAFF. CDR3 sequence (DNA): TGTGCCAGCAGCTTAGAGAACAGACTAAACACTGAAGCTTTCTTT. The chain couples TRBV11-2 to TRBJ1-1, with D unresolved. The CDR3 extends over 15 amino acids. The germline V and J ends were trimmed by 0 bases and 2 bases, with 10 bases remaining between them. In germline, CDR1 is SGHAT, CDR2 FQNNGV.

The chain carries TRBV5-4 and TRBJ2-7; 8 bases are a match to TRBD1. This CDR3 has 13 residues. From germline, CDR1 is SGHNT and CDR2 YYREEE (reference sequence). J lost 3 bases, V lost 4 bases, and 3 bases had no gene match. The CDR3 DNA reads TGTGCCAGCAGCCTGGGACAGGTCTACGAGCAGTACTTC. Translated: CASSLGQVYEQYF.

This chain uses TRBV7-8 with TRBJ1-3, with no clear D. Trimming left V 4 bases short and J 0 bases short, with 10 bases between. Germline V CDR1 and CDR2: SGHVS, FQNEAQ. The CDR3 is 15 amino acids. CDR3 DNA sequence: TGTGCCAGCAGCTGGGCCGAAGCCTCTGGAAACACCATATATTTT. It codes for CASSWAEASGNTIYF.

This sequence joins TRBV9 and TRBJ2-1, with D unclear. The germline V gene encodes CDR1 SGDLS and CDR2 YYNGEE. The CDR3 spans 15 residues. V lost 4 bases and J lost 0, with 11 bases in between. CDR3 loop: CASSHSGGSYNEQFF. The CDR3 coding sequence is TGTGCCAGCAGCCACAGTGGTGGCTCCTACAATGAGCAGTTCTTC.

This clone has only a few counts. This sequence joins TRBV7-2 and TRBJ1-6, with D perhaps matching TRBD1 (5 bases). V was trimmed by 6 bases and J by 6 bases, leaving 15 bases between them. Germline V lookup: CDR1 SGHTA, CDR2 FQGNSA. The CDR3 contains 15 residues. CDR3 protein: CASRPLRQTNSPLHF. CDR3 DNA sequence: TGTGCCAGCAGGCCATTAAGACAGACTAATTCACCCCTCCACTTT. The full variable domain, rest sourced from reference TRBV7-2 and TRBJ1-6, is GAGVSQSPSNKVTEKGKDVELRCDPISGHTALYWYRQSLGQGLEFLIYFQGNSAPDKSGLPSDRFSAERTGGSVSTLTIQRTQQEDSAVYLCASRPLRQTNSPLHFGNGTRLTVT.

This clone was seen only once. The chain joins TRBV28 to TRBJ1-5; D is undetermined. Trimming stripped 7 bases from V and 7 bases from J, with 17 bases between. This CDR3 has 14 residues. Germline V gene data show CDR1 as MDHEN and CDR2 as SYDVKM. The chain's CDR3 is CASNLERAVQPQHF. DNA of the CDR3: TGTGCCAGCAACCTCGAAAGAGCGGTACAGCCCCAGCATTTT.

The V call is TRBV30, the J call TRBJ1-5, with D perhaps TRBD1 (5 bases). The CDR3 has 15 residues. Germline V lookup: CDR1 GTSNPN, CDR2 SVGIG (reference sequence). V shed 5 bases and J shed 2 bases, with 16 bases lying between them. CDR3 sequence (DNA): TGTGCCTGGGCAAAAGGGGCTGTGGGCAATCAGCCCCAGCATTTT. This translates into CAWAKGAVGNQPQHF.

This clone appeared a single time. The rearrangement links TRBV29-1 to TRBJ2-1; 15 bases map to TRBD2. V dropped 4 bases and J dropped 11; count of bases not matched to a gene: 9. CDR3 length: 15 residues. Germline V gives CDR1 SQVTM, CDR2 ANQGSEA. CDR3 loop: CSVGLAGLAGGKQFF. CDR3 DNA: TGCAGCGTTGGCCTAGCAGGACTAGCGGGAGGGAAGCAGTTCTTC.